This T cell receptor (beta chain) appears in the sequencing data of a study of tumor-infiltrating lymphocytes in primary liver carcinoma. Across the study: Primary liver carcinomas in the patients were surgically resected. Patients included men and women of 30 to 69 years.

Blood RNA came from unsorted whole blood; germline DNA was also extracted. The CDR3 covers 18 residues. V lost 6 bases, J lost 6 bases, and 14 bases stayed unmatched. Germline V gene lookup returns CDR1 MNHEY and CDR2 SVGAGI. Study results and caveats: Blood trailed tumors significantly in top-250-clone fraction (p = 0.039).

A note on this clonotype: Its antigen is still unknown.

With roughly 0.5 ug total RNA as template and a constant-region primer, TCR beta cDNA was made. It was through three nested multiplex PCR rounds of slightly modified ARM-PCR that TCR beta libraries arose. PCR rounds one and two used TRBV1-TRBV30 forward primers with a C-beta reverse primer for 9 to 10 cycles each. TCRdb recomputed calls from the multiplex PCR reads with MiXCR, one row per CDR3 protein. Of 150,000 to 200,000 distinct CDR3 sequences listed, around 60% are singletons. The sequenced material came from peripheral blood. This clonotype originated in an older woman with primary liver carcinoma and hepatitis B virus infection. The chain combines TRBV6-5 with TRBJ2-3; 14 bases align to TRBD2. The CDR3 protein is CASSRPLTSGRVTDTQYF. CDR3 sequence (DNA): TGTGCCAGCAGCCGACCGCTGACTAGCGGGAGGGTCACTGATACGCAGTATTTT.